In its sample, the clone carrying this T cell receptor (beta chain) was seen a few times. Its antigen remains unknown. The data were obtained in a study of Graves' ophthalmopathy and Graves' hyperthyroidism. Study results and caveats: Ophthalmopathy progression was predicted by the model at 70.59% sensitivity and approximately 72% specificity. A majority of expanded thyroid clonotypes exceeding 0.001 frequency were likewise present in blood.

The sequenced template was RNA, covering the TCR beta CDR3 region. Following a first-round RT-PCR that used HTBI primers, a second-round multiplex PCR was carried out. Each CDR3 protein gets one entry after TCRdb re-called the multiplex PCR reads with MiXCR. The table has about 1.2 million distinct CDR3 sequences, approximately 35% seen once; the top ten hold around 10%. This CDR3 spans 14 amino acids. J gave up 2 bases and V 7 bases, and 4 bases lay outside the gene matches. CDR1 SNHLY and CDR2 FYNNEI come from the germline V gene. Patients in the hyperthyroidism group, adults aged 18 to 65, were newly diagnosed, under 2 months' duration. As diagnostic evidence, clinical symptoms, serum thyroxine, TRAb, thyroid ultrasound and orbital computed tomography were relied upon.

Sequencing was performed on peripheral blood or thyroid tissue (not recorded which). This TCR derives from an adult man with Graves' hyperthyroidism. V and J are TRBV2 and TRBJ2-7; TRBD2 agrees at 11 bases. CDR3 DNA sequence: TGTGCCAGCACACTAGCGGGAGAGACCTACGAGCAGTACTTC. Residues: CASTLAGETYEQYF.